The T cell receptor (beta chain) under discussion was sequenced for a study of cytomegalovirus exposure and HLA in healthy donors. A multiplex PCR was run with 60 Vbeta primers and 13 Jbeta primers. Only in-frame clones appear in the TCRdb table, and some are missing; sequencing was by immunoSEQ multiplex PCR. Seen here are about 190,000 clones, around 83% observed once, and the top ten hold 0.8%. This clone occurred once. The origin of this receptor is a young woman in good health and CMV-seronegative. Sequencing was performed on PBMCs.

Here the CDR3 reads CASTIRLAGDGTDTQYF. The DNA of the CDR3 is TGTGCCAGTACCATCAGGCTAGCGGGAGATGGCACAGATACGCAGTATTTT. The V and J genes are TRBV19 and TRBJ2-3, with 10 bases matching TRBD2. This CDR3 is built from 17 residues. Looked up from germline, CDR1 is LNHDA and CDR2 is SQIVND (reference sequence). V gave up 7 bases and J gave up 1 base; unmatched junction bases: 11.